This T cell receptor (beta chain) stems from a study of CD8+CD57+ T cells in acquired aplastic anemia. Study-wide background: Quantities of DNA derived from sorted CD4+ and CD8+ cells averaged 3.2 ug.

The CDR3 length is 13 residues. Germline V gene sequence: CDR1 SNHLY, CDR2 FYNNEI. Patients selected for sequencing had displayed CD8+CD57+ cell expansion by flow cytometry. Severe acquired aplastic anemia was the diagnosis recorded for all patients. Blood samples were obtained from patients who had received no prior therapy. Profiles of TCR beta VDJ and CDR3 were generated from a genomic DNA template. TCRdb recomputed calls from the reads with MiXCR, one row per CDR3 protein. Of roughly 250,000 distinct CDR3 sequences listed, approximately 79% were seen once; the top ten hold roughly two fifths. The V call is TRBV2, the J call TRBJ2-7; unclear D gene. Judging by the DNA end, TRBJ2-1 fits better; the J call may be wrong. This TCR derives from a human donor with aplastic anemia. Sequencing input: sorted CD4+, CD8+, or CD8+CD57+ T cells (not recorded which) from PBMCs. The CDR3 protein is CASSDETMQEQFF. CDR3 coding DNA: TGTGCCAGCAGTGATGAGACCATGCAGGAGCAGTTCTTC.